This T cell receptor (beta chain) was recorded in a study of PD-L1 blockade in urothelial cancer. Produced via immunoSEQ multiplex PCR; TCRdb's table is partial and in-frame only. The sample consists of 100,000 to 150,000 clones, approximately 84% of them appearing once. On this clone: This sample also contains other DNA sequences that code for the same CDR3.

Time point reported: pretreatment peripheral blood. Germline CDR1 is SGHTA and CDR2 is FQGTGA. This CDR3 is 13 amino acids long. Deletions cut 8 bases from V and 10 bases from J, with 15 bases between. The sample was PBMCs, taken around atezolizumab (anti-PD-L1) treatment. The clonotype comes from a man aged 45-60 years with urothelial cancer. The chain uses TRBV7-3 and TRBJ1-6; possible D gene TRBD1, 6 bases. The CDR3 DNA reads TGTGCCAGCTCCTCAGGGGTAGGGTCACCCCTCCACTTT. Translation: CASSSGVGSPLHF.